The rows below give T cell receptor beta chains drawn from one sample of a study of cytomegalovirus exposure and HLA in healthy donors. The protocol was immunoSEQ multiplex PCR, while the TCRdb copy is restricted to in-frame clones and leaves out a portion. The sample records some 85,000 clones, 78% being singletons. The sequenced material came from PBMCs. The source is a woman between 40 and 55 years old in good health and CMV-seropositive. The CDR3 runs from the conserved cysteine through the conserved F or W.

j_call v_call cdr3_aa
TRBJ1-5 TRBV9 CASSGDQLATHYALYQPQHF
TRBJ2-2 TRBV2 CASSVSSGYTGELFF
TRBJ2-5 TRBV7-2 CASSSGGSSGPQETQYF
TRBJ2-1 TRBV7-8 CASSLAGGGGALGSGRASEQFF
TRBJ1-4 TRBV27 CASSSGTGYKEKLFF
TRBJ1-6 TRBV4-2 CASSQLLPGQGFSPLHF
TRBJ2-3 TRBV7-9 CASKRASTDTQYF
TRBJ2-7 TRBV18 CASSPAPGSREQYF
TRBJ2-1 TRBV13 CASRSSGLGNEQFF
TRBJ2-4 TRBV6-5 CASSYSVNGRANIQYF
TRBJ2-5 TRBV5-4 CATSGMREETQYF
TRBJ2-2 TRBV5-1 CASSLDRSRGQNTGELFF
TRBJ1-2 TRBV27 CASSPRGRGGYTF
TRBJ1-3 TRBV28 CASSRQGVDTIYF
TRBJ2-2 TRBV14 CASSDRGTGELFF
TRBJ2-1 TRBV4-3 CASSPGTGILFEQFF
TRBJ2-7 TRBV21-1 CASSMSGDEQYF
TRBJ2-7 TRBV28 CASSLLSWAGHGEQYF
TRBJ1-1 TRBV4-1 CASGWGQARNTEAFF
TRBJ2-7 TRBV27 CASGDTPYEQYF
TRBJ2-7 TRBV18 CASARTEGYEQYF
TRBJ1-2 TRBV27 CASSLTWGGTTRGYPF
TRBJ2-1 TRBV4-2 CASSQDSGRGQFF
TRBJ1-5 TRBV28 CASSITGQPQHF
TRBJ2-3 TRBV29-1 CSGWGISGRSDTQYF
TRBJ2-7 TRBV5-1 CASSSPGGQVAYEQYF
. TRBV19 CASSKGTSGIINNEQYF
TRBJ2-3 TRBV27 CASSLSSGSTDTQYF
TRBJ2-7 TRBV4-1 CASSQGTGYINSSYEQYF
TRBJ1-4 TRBV2 CAILRTLATNEKLFF
TRBJ2-5 TRBV7-3 CASSSQGLSPETQYF
TRBJ1-5 TRBV15 CATSRDRQGGPQHF
TRBJ2-7 TRBV19 CASSLAPGTGFQGQYF
TRBJ2-2 TRBV27 CASSSPTRSLGELFF
TRBJ2-2 TRBV10-1 CASSQGTTGELFF
TRBJ2-7 TRBV11-1 CASSSGTSATNEQYF
TRBJ1-3 TRBV15 CATEIRGPYGNTIYF
TRBJ2-7 TRBV4-2 CASSHTTGLAGVGPYEQYF
TRBJ2-4 TRBV7-2 CASSLRVQGPENIQYF
TRBJ2-2 TRBV5-1 CASSGAGNTGELFF
TRBJ2-7 TRBV14 CASSQDRAGEQYF
TRBJ1-2 TRBV4-3 CASSHDRALTNYGYTF